These 5 T cell receptor beta chains share one sample of origin, sequenced in a study of beta chain features in type 1 diabetes. What was sequenced were expressed TCRB transcripts, since all of the isolated RNA had been reverse transcribed. Libraries were prepared by immunoSEQ multiplex PCR; TCRdb keeps only in-frame clonotypes and omits some of them. There are under 250,000 clones in the sample; 14% occur only once, and about 0.03% lies in the top ten. Sequencing was done on a sample of naive CD4+ T cells from blood. Source of these receptors: a woman aged 40 to 50 in good health.

This clone has more than one count but fewer than ten. The rearrangement joins TRBV5-1 to TRBJ2-2, with no clear D. The V gene lost 2 bases and the J gene lost 6 bases, with 11 bases spanning the gap. The V gene's germline CDR1 is SGHRS and CDR2 YFSETQ. CDR3 length: 14 residues. CDR3 region: CASSFQEVPGELFF. CDR3 DNA: TGCGCCAGCAGCTTTCAGGAAGTACCCGGGGAGCTGTTTTTT.

The V call is TRBV19, the J call TRBJ2-7, with TRBD1 matching over 7 bases. Germline V CDR1 and CDR2: LNHDA, SQIVND (reference sequence). This CDR3 contains 13 residues. V was pared by 5 bases and J by 3 bases, with 4 bases of the junction left unmatched. The CDR3 DNA reads as TGTGCCAGTAGTGCTAGACAGGGCTACGAGCAGTACTTC. Its protein is CASSARQGYEQYF.

The chain uses TRBV5-1 and TRBJ2-6, with D possibly being TRBD2 (6 bases). The germline CDR1 and CDR2 sequences are SGHRS and YFSETQ. V shed 1 base and J shed 0 bases, with 23 bases lying between them. This CDR3 has 21 amino acids. This CDR3 is CASSLLSQWDFPVSGANVLTF. The CDR3 DNA is TGCGCCAGCAGCTTGCTTTCTCAGTGGGACTTTCCGGTCTCTGGGGCCAACGTCCTGACTTTC.

This clone was seen only a few times. The chain combines TRBV29-1 with TRBJ2-4, with D hard to call. Trimming shortened V by 5 bases and J by 9 bases, and 20 bases separated the two germline ends. From germline, CDR1 is SQVTM and CDR2 ANQGSEA. The CDR3 length is 14 residues. The CDR3 here is CSVRSWAESGIQYF. Written as DNA, the CDR3 is TGCAGCGTTCGATCCTGGGCTGAGTCCGGCATTCAGTACTTC.

The V call is TRBV2, the J call TRBJ1-2; D perhaps matches TRBD1 (6 bases). The germline CDR1 and CDR2 sequences are SNHLY and FYNNEI. The CDR3 has 11 residues. V shed 10 bases and J shed 13 bases, with 19 bases lying between them. The CDR3 nucleotides are TGTGCCACGATGCTGACAGGTACATTCACCTTC. Protein: CATMLTGTFTF.